This record covers a single T cell receptor beta chain. V lost 5 bases and J lost 5; bases outside the gene matches: 4. The V gene's germline CDR1 is SGHTA and CDR2 FQGTGA. The CDR3 loop spans 14 amino acids. This entry comes from a study of cytomegalovirus exposure and HLA in healthy donors. Use of 60 Vbeta and 13 Jbeta primers characterized the PCR. The data were produced by immunoSEQ multiplex PCR, yet TCRdb's version contains in-frame clones alone and is incomplete. The sample has fewer than 200,000 clones; about 70% are singletons. The sample was PBMCs. The source is a woman aged 40 to 50 in good health and CMV-seropositive. The genes are TRBV7-3 and TRBJ2-5, with 11 bases aligning to TRBD2. CDR3 sequence: CASSTGTSGETQYF. The CDR3 nucleotides are TGTGCCAGCAGCACCGGGACTAGCGGTGAGACCCAGTACTTC.